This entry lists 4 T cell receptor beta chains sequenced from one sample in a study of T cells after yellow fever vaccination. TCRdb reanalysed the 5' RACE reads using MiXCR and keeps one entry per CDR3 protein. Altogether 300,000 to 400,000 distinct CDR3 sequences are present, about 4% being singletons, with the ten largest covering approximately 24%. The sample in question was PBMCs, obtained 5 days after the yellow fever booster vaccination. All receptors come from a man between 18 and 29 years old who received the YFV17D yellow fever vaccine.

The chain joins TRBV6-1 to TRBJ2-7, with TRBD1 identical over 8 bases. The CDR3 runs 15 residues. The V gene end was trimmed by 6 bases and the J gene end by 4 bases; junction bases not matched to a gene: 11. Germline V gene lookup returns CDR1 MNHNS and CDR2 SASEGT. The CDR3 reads CASRGETGAGYEQYF. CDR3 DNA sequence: TGTGCCAGCAGAGGGGAGACAGGGGCTGGGTACGAGCAGTACTTC.

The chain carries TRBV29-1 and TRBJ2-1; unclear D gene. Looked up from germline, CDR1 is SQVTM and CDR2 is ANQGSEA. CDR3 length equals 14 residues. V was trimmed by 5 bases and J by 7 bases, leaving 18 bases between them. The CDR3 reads CSVNGPVMGNEQFF. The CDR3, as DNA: TGCAGCGTTAACGGCCCCGTCATGGGGAATGAGCAGTTCTTC.

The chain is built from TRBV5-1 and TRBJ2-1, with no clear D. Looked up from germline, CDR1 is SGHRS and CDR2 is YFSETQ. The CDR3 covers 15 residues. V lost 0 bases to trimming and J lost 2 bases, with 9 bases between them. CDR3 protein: CASSLAERTYNEQFF. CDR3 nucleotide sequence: TGCGCCAGCAGCTTGGCCGAAAGGACCTACAATGAGCAGTTCTTC.

The chain's CDR3 is CASSLDSWVRHNEQFF. Here the CDR3 DNA reads TGTGCCAGCAGTTTAGACAGTTGGGTTCGGCACAATGAGCAGTTCTTC. The chain joins TRBV12-3 or TRBV12-4 to TRBJ2-1, with D unresolved. CDR3 length equals 16 residues. With 1 base removed from V and 5 bases from J, the gap between germline ends came to 15 bases.